Each of the 26 T cell receptor beta chains below was sequenced from the same sample in a study of blood T cell repertoires in COVID-19. Data came from immunoSEQ multiplex PCR; TCRdb stores just in-frame clones and leaves some out. The table shows some 530,000 clones, with roughly nine tenths occurring only once. The sequenced sample was PBMCs or T cells enriched from blood (not recorded which). Source of these receptors: a woman aged 55-69 years who had recovered from COVID-19.

This chain links TRBV10-1 with TRBJ1-1; D ambiguous. Trimming took 0 bases from V and 5 from J, leaving 13 bases between them. This CDR3 is built from 15 residues. Germline CDR1 and CDR2: WNHNN and SYGVQD (reference sequence). Here the CDR3 reads CASSESPGVETEAFF. The CDR3 DNA sequence: TGCGCCAGCAGTGAGTCGCCGGGAGTGGAGACTGAAGCTTTCTTT.

The V and J genes are TRBV4-1 and TRBJ1-6, with a tentative D call TRBD1 (5 bases). The CDR3 spans 15 residues. The germline V and J ends were trimmed by 6 bases and 7 bases, with 16 bases remaining between them. The germline CDR1 and CDR2 sequences are MGHRA and YSYEKL. The CDR3 reads CASSTNSGWNSPLHF. The CDR3 nucleotides read TGCGCCAGCAGTACCAATTCAGGGTGGAATTCACCCCTCCACTTT.

This rearrangement joins TRBV12-3 or TRBV12-4 to TRBJ1-5; no definite D call. CDR3 length: 13 amino acids. Trimming stripped 0 bases from V and 4 bases from J, with 4 bases between. For the CDR3, the DNA is TGTGCCAGCAGTTTAGCGTCGAATCAGCCCCAGCATTTT. It codes for CASSLASNQPQHF.

A word on this clone: Other DNA sequences within the sample encode an identical CDR3. This sequence joins TRBV5-1 and TRBJ1-5, with TRBD1 matching over 9 bases. J lost 6 bases, V lost 0 bases, and 1 base had no gene match. The CDR3 is 14 amino acids. Germline assignment: CDR1 SGHRS and CDR2 YFSETQ. For the CDR3, the DNA is TGCGCCAGCAGCTTGGGACAGGGGGGTCAGCCCCAGCATTTT. Its protein product is CASSLGQGGQPQHF.

The chain couples TRBV4-1 to TRBJ1-4; no definite D call. This CDR3 region has 16 residues. Germline CDR1 MGHRA, CDR2 YSYEKL. The V end was cut by 4 bases, the J end by 3 bases, with 15 bases between. The CDR3 protein is CASSPLVMESNEKLFF. The CDR3 coding sequence is TGCGCCAGCAGCCCCCTAGTGATGGAGTCTAATGAAAAACTGTTTTTT.

This clone was counted between two and nine times. The chain carries TRBV21-1 and TRBJ1-6; the tabulated D call, TRBD1, remains unverified against the DNA. TRBV21-1 is reported as a pseudogene. CDR3 length: 15 amino acids. The CDR3 reads CASSRGQEEVSPLHF. Written as DNA, the CDR3 is TGTGCCAGCAGCAGGGGACAGGAAGAGGTTTCACCCCTCCACTTT.

The chain joins TRBV24-1 to TRBJ2-7; 8 positions agree with TRBD1. This CDR3 spans 12 amino acids. The V segment lost 4 bases and the J segment 9 bases; nucleotides outside the gene matches: 4. The V gene's germline CDR1 is KGHDR and CDR2 SFDVKD. CDR3 DNA sequence: TGTGCCACCAGTGACCGGACAGGGAGGCAGTACGTC. This gives the protein CATSDRTGRQYV.

J is TRBJ1-4 and V is TRBV4-2; 7 bases match TRBD1. CDR1 and CDR2 (germline): LGHNA, YNFKEQ. This CDR3 is 14 amino acids long. Trimming took 4 bases from V and 8 from J; bases not matched to a gene: 7. CDR3 amino acids: CASSRGTETEKLFF. The CDR3, as DNA: TGTGCCAGCAGCCGCGGGACAGAAACAGAAAAACTGTTTTTT.

J is TRBJ2-1 and V is TRBV30; TRBD2 matches 9 bases. CDR3 size: 13 residues. The trim removed 2 bases at V and 7 bases at J, leaving 3 bases unmatched. Germline CDR1 GTSNPN, CDR2 SVGIG (reference sequence). The CDR3 DNA reads TGTGCCTGGAGTTGGCGGGGGGGGAATGAGCAGTTCTTC. Amino acids: CAWSWRGGNEQFF.

The V call is TRBV6-5, the J call TRBJ1-6; D not resolved. The CDR3 extends over 13 amino acids. Trimming pared 2 bases from V and 6 bases from J, leaving 5 bases between. Germline V gives CDR1 MNHEY, CDR2 SVGAGI. This CDR3 reads CASSYGTNSPLHF. The CDR3 DNA follows: TGTGCCAGCAGTTACGGCACTAATTCACCCCTCCACTTT.

This chain joins TRBV12-2 and TRBJ1-3; no check of the table's D call, TRBD1, against the DNA was made. TRBV12-2 has pseudogene status. This CDR3 comprises 15 residues. The CDR3 spells CASRLGRGPGNTIYF. The CDR3 DNA reads as TGTGCAAGTCGCTTAGGGAGGGGGCCTGGAAACACCATATATTTT.

The chain employs TRBV24-1 and TRBJ2-3, with D possibly TRBD2 on 6 matching bases. CDR1 KGHDR and CDR2 SFDVKD come from the germline V gene. The V gene lost 0 bases and the J gene lost 6 bases, with 15 bases spanning the gap. The CDR3 loop spans 16 amino acids. The CDR3 sequence is CATSDLGGSSRDTQYF. The CDR3 nucleotides read TGTGCCACCAGTGATTTGGGGGGGTCCTCACGGGATACGCAGTATTTT.

V is TRBV6-5 and J is TRBJ1-2, with D perhaps TRBD1 (5 bases). The CDR3 loop spans 15 amino acids. The V gene lost 5 bases and the J gene lost 5 bases, with 18 bases spanning the gap. CDR1 and CDR2 from the germline V gene are MNHEY and SVGAGI. The CDR3 DNA sequence: TGTGCCAGCAGTAGGGCTAGTGCAGGGCAGTATGGCTACACCTTC. Translation gives CASSRASAGQYGYTF.

The DNA for the CDR3 is TGCACCAGAGGGGGGAGGGACACCGATCTTGGCTACACCTTC. Translated: CTRGGRDTDLGYTF. V is TRBV1 and J is TRBJ1-2. TRBV1 is designated a pseudogene. This CDR3 has 14 amino acids.

The chain combines TRBV2 with TRBJ2-1; a possible D gene is TRBD2 (7 bases). The CDR3 runs to 16 residues. Germline CDR1 SNHLY, CDR2 FYNNEI. Trimming removed 2 bases from V and 2 bases from J, with 13 bases in between. CDR3 sequence reads: CASSEWGGFAYNEQFF. DNA for the CDR3: TGTGCCAGCAGTGAATGGGGGGGCTTCGCCTACAATGAGCAGTTCTTC.

For the CDR3, the DNA is TGTGCCACCAGCACCTCTGGAAGGGGGGGCATGGATACGCAGTATTTT. Translating gives CATSTSGRGGMDTQYF. This sequence joins TRBV15 and TRBJ2-3; the D gene is possibly TRBD2 (7 bases). The CDR3 has 16 amino acids. CDR1 is LNHNV and CDR2 is YYDKDF in the germline V gene (reference sequence). V gave up 4 bases and J gave up 6 bases, with 20 bases separating them. Drawing the rest from reference TRBV15 and TRBJ2-3, the complete variable domain is DAMVIQNPRYQVTQFGKPVTLSCSQTLNHNVMYWYQQKSSQAPKLLFHYYDKDFNNEADTPDNFQSRRPNTSFCFLDIRSPGLGDTAMYLCATSTSGRGGMDTQYFGPGTRLTVL.

The chain joins TRBV7-2 to TRBJ1-3, with D possibly TRBD1 on 6 matching bases. V lost 3 bases and J 4 bases, leaving 19 bases between the germline ends. The germline gives CDR1 SGHTA, CDR2 FQGNSA. The CDR3 has 17 amino acids. For the CDR3, the DNA is TGTGCCAGCAGCTTTCCCTTTGGGGGGGGACAAGGAAACACCATATATTTT. Its protein is CASSFPFGGGQGNTIYF. Together with reference TRBV7-2 and TRBJ1-3, the CDR3 gives the full variable domain: GAGVSQSPSNKVTEKGKDVELRCDPISGHTALYWYRQSLGQGLEFLIYFQGNSAPDKSGLPSDRFSAERTGGSVSTLTIQRTQQEDSAVYLCASSFPFGGGQGNTIYFGEGSWLTVV.

The V and J genes are TRBV24-1 and TRBJ1-5; D not certain. CDR1 is KGHDR, CDR2 SFDVKD, per germline. The V gene lost 4 bases and the J gene lost 5 bases, with 11 bases spanning the gap. The CDR3 covers 14 residues. The CDR3 bases are TGTGCCACCAGTGAAGAGGCCTCCTATCAGCCCCAGCATTTT. Protein sequence: CATSEEASYQPQHF.

The V call is TRBV18, the J call TRBJ1-1, with D maybe TRBD1 (5 bases). Germline V lookup: CDR1 KGHSH, CDR2 LQKENI. V lost 6 bases and J 1 base, leaving 9 bases between the germline ends. The CDR3 spans 13 residues. Written as DNA, the CDR3 is TGTGCCAGCTCGCAGGGAACGAACACTGAAGCTTTCTTT. Amino acid sequence: CASSQGTNTEAFF. Supplemented by reference TRBV18 and TRBJ1-1, the full variable domain reads NAGVMQNPRHLVRRRGQEARLRCSPMKGHSHVYWYRQLPEEGLKFMVYLQKENIIDESGMPKERFSAEFPKEGPSILRIQQVVRGDSAAYFCASSQGTNTEAFFGQGTRLTVV.

The chain has TRBV18 and TRBJ2-3; TRBD2 might be the D (6 bases). There are 14 residues in the CDR3. Germline V CDR1 and CDR2: KGHSH, LQKENI. V lost 4 bases and J lost 4, with 12 bases in between. The CDR3 nucleotides read TGTGCCAGCTCACGCGGGACCTCCCCAGATACGCAGTATTTT. This gives the protein CASSRGTSPDTQYF.

The chain uses TRBV7-2 and TRBJ1-1; 10 bases match TRBD1. CDR1 is SGHTA, CDR2 FQGNSA, per germline. The ends lost 5 bases at V and 4 bases at J; junction bases unmatched: 4. CDR3 length: 14 amino acids. CDR3 loop: CASSGGQGRTEAFF. CDR3 DNA sequence: TGTGCCAGCAGCGGGGGACAGGGGCGCACTGAAGCTTTCTTT.

The chain uses TRBV4-1 and TRBJ2-1; D might be TRBD2 (5 bases). V lost 4 bases and J 7 bases, leaving 14 bases between the germline ends. Germline CDR1 is MGHRA and CDR2 is YSYEKL. This CDR3 comprises 14 residues. The CDR3: CASSLTFGVNEQFF. CDR3 DNA: TGCGCCAGCAGCCTAACTTTCGGGGTAAATGAGCAGTTCTTC.

V and J are TRBV27 and TRBJ2-5, with D uncertain. CDR1 MNHEY and CDR2 SMNVEV come from the germline V gene (reference sequence). The CDR3 length is 13 residues. With 4 bases removed from V and 0 bases from J, the gap between germline ends came to 6 bases. As DNA, the CDR3 is TGTGCCAGCAGTTCCGCGTACCAAGAGACCCAGTACTTC. It yields the protein CASSSAYQETQYF.

The rearrangement uses TRBV4-1 and TRBJ2-3; D is ambiguous. V lost 5 bases to trimming and J lost 8 bases, with 5 bases between them. CDR3 length equals 10 residues. CDR1 and CDR2 (germline): MGHRA, YSYEKL. CDR3 sequence reads: CASSAGTQYF. CDR3 nucleotide sequence: TGCGCCAGCAGCGCAGGTACGCAGTATTTT.

V gene TRBV5-8 combines with J gene TRBJ2-7; perhaps TRBD2 as D (5 bases). V was clipped by 4 bases and J by 5 bases, with 13 bases between them. CDR3 length equals 13 residues. Looked up from germline, CDR1 is SGHTS and CDR2 is YDEGEE. The CDR3 protein is CASSPDFLNEQYV. CDR3 nucleotide sequence: TGTGCCAGCAGCCCGGACTTCCTTAACGAGCAGTACGTC.

This clone has only a few counts. The chain couples TRBV5-1 to TRBJ2-5, with D perhaps matching TRBD1 (6 bases). The CDR3 is 13 residues long. Trimming removed 0 bases from V and 3 bases from J, with 6 bases in between. CDR1 SGHRS and CDR2 YFSETQ come from the germline V gene. DNA of the CDR3: TGCGCCAGCAGCTTGGACAGGGAAGAGACCCAGTACTTC. This sequence encodes CASSLDREETQYF.